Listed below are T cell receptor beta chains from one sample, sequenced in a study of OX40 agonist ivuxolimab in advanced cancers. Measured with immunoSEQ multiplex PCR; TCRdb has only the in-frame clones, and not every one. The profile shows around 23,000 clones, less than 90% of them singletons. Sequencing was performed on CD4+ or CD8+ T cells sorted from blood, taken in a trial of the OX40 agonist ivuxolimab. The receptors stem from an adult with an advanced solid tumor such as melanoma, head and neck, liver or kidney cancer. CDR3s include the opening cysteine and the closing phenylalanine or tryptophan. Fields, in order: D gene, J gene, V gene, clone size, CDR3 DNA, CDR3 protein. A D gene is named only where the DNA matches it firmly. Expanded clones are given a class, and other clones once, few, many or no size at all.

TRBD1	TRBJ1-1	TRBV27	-	TGTGCCAGCAGTTTGACAGGGGCGAACACTGAAGCTTTCTTT	CASSLTGANTEAFF
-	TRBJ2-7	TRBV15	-	TGTGCCACCAGCCCGCCCCACAGCCCCGTCGAAGAGCAGTACTTC	CATSPPHSPVEEQYF
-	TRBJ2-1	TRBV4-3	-	TGCGCCAGCAGCACGCACCCCCTTGGTGAGCAGTTCTTC	CASSTHPLGEQFF
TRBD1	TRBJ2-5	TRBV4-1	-	TGCGCCAGCAGCCAAGATTCCAAGACAGGGGGCGTGAAGACCCAGTACTTC	CASSQDSKTGGVKTQYF
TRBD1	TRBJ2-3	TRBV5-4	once	TGTGCCAGCAGCTCATTGGGACAGGGGGCAAAGACGCAGTATTTT	CASSSLGQGAKTQYF
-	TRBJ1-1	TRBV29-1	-	TGCAGCGTACCCGGGAGCACTGAAGCTTTCTTT	CSVPGSTEAFF
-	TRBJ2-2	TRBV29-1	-	TGCAGCGTCAACACCGGGGAGCTGTTTTTT	CSVNTGELFF
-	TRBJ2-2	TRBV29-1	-	TGCAGCGTATCGGGAGTGGACACCGGGGAGCTGTTTTTT	CSVSGVDTGELFF
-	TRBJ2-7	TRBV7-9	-	TGTGCCAGCAGTATAGATGAGGAGGTGGAAGAGCAGTACTTC	CASSIDEEVEEQYF
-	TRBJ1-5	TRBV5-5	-	TGTGCCAGCAGCTTGGGGCCATCAAGCAATCAGCCCCAGCATTTT	CASSLGPSSNQPQHF
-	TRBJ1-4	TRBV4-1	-	TGCGCCAGCAGCCCCAGAGGAACCTCCAATGAAAAACTGTTTTTT	CASSPRGTSNEKLFF
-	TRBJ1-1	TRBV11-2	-	TGTGCCAGCAGCTTACCCCCTCCGGGGGCCTCCACTGAAGCTTTCTTT	CASSLPPPGASTEAFF
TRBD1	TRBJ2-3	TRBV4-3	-	TGCGCCAGCAGCCAAGATTGGACAGGGGGTAGCACAGATACGCAGTATTTT	CASSQDWTGGSTDTQYF
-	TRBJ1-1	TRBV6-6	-	TGTGCCAGCAGTTACTCGCCAGCGGGGAACACTGAAGCTTTCTTT	CASSYSPAGNTEAFF
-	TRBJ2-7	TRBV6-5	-	TGTGCCAGCAGTTACTACGGACAGAGGAGGCGCGAGCAGTACTTC	CASSYYGQRRREQYF
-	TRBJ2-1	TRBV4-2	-	TGTGCCAGCAGCCCGGGACTCAACAATGAGCAGTTCTTC	CASSPGLNNEQFF
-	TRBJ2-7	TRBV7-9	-	TGTGCCAGCAGCCCCCGGTCCGGGAAAAGCTACGAGCAGTACTTC	CASSPRSGKSYEQYF
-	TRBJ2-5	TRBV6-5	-	TGTGCCAGCAGTCGACGGGACGTAGAGACCCAGTACTTC	CASSRRDVETQYF
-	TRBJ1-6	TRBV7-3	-	TGTGCCAGCAGCTTAAGGCCTAGCTCCTATAATTCACCCCTCCACTTT	CASSLRPSSYNSPLHF
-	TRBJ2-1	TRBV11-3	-	TGTGCCAGCAGCTCATCAAAAGGTGGACGGGGCAATGAGCAGTTCTTC	CASSSSKGGRGNEQFF
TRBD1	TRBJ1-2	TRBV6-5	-	TGTGCCAGCAGTTACTCAAACCGGGACAGAAATGGCTACACCTTC	CASSYSNRDRNGYTF
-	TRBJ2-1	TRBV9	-	TGTGCCAGCAGCGTAGCCCTACTAGGGGCGGGTGAGCAGTTCTTC	CASSVALLGAGEQFF
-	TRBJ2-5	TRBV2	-	TGTGCCAGCAGTGGAGCTGCATTCGAAGAGACCCAGTACTTC	CASSGAAFEETQYF
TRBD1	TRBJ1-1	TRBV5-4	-	TGTGCCAGCAGCGCCCGACAGGGGGAAACGAACACTGAAGCTTTCTTT	CASSARQGETNTEAFF
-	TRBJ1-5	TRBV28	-	TGTGCCAGCAGGCCCGGGAGCAGCCCCCAGCATTTT	CASRPGSSPQHF
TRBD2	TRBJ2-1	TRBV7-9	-	TGTGCCAGCAGCTTGACTAGCGGGGATCGTGAGCAGTTCTTC	CASSLTSGDREQFF
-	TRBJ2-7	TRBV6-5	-	TGTGCCAGCAGTTATGGGCAGGGGTACTCCTACGAGCAGTACTTC	CASSYGQGYSYEQYF
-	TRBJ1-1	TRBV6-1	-	TGTGCCAGCAGTGAAGAGGACCTGAACACTGAAGCTTTCTTT	CASSEEDLNTEAFF
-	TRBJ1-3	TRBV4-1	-	TGCGCCAGCAGCCAAGGCGGGGCGGACACCATATATTTT	CASSQGGADTIYF
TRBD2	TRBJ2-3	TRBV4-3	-	TGCGCCAGCAGCCAAGAATCGGGGGGGTACACAGATACGCAGTATTTT	CASSQESGGYTDTQYF
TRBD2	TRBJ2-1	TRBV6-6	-	TGTGCCAGCAGTTACGAAGGGCTAGCGGGAGAAAATGAGCAGTTCTTC	CASSYEGLAGENEQFF
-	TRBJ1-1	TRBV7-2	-	TGTGCCACCCACCCACCGTGGAACACTGAAGCTTTCTTT	CATHPPWNTEAFF
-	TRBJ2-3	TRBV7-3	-	TGTGCCAGCAGCTTGTTTGGAAGCACAGATACGCAGTATTTT	CASSLFGSTDTQYF
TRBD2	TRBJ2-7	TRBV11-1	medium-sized	TGTGCCAGCAGCCTATACTCGGGGGGAATCGACGAGCAGTACTTC	CASSLYSGGIDEQYF
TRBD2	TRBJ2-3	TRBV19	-	TGTGCCAGTAGTTTGAGCGGGGGGGTTATTTTTAGCACAGATACGCAGTATTTT	CASSLSGGVIFSTDTQYF
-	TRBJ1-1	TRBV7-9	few	TGTGCCAGCAGCTTAAGAGTGGGTAGGAACACTGAAGCTTTCTTT	CASSLRVGRNTEAFF
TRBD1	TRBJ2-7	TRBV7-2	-	TGTGCCAGCAGCTCGTACCAGGGGGCATGGTACGAGCAGTACTTC	CASSSYQGAWYEQYF
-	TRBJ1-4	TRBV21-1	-	TGTGCCAGCAGTAGGTGGATCTACAAGGTGCATAATGAAAAACTGTTTTTT	CASSRWIYKVHNEKLFF
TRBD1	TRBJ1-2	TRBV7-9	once	TGTGCCAGCAGCTTGGGACAGACTAACTATGGCTACACCTTC	CASSLGQTNYGYTF
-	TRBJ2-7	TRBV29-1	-	TGCAGCGTTGTTGGGCCCGGGTACGAGCAGTACTTC	CSVVGPGYEQYF
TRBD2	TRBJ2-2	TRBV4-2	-	TGTGCCAGCAGCCAAGATTGGAGTAGCGGGGGGTTGAGCACCGGGGAGCTGTTTTTT	CASSQDWSSGGLSTGELFF
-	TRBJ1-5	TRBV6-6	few	TGTGCCAGCAGGGAGGGGGGCTTAGGCAATCAGCCCCAGCATTTT	CASREGGLGNQPQHF
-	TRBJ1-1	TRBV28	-	TGTGCCAGCAGTTTTGGAGCCACTGAAGCTTTCTTT	CASSFGATEAFF
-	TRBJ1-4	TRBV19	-	TGTGCCAGGAGAGAGGGGGGTCTAAATGAAAAACTGTTTTTT	CARREGGLNEKLFF
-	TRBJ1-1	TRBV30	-	TGTGCCTGGAGTCCTCCCCTGGGGGGTATGGACACTGAAGCTTTCTTT	CAWSPPLGGMDTEAFF
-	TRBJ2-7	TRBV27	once	TGTGCCAGCAGCTCTAGCTCCTACGAGCAGTACTTC	CASSSSSYEQYF
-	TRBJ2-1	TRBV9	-	TGTGCCAGCAGCCCGCGGACTGGGGATGAGCAGTTCTTC	CASSPRTGDEQFF
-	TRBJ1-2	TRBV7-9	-	TGTGCCAGCAGCCGGGACGTCAACTATGGCTACACCTTC	CASSRDVNYGYTF
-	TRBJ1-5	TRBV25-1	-	TGTGCCACCTGGGGGGGGGAAAGCAATCAGCCCCAGCATTTT	CATWGGESNQPQHF
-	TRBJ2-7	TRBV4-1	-	TGCGCCAGCAGCCCCGAGGACACCACCTACGAGCAGTACTTC	CASSPEDTTYEQYF
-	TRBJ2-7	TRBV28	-	TGTGCCAGCAGCCATGGCCTACGGGGGCCATACGAGCAGTACTTC	CASSHGLRGPYEQYF
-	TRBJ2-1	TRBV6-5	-	TGTGCCAGCAGTTACTCAGGGTTGAATGAGCAGTTCTTC	CASSYSGLNEQFF
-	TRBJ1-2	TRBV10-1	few	TGCGCCACGGGGAGGAACTCTCGCTATGGCTACACCTTC	CATGRNSRYGYTF
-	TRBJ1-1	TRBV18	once	TGTGCCAGCTCACCAACAAAACAGGGCAACACTGAAGCTTTCTTT	CASSPTKQGNTEAFF
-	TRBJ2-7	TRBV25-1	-	TGTGCCAGCAGTCCGGGGGGCGGATCCTACGAGCAGTACTTC	CASSPGGGSYEQYF
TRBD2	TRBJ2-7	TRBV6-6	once	TGTGCCAGCAGCCCCGGGAGGGTCCTCAACGAGCAGTACTTC	CASSPGRVLNEQYF
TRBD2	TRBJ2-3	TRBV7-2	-	TGTGCCAGCAGATCATTAGCGGGGGGCACAGATACGCAGTATTTT	CASRSLAGGTDTQYF
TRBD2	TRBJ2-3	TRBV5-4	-	TGTGCCAGCAGCTTGCTAGCGGCGGGGGATACGCAGTATTTT	CASSLLAAGDTQYF
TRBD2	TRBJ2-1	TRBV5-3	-	TGTGCCAGAAGCCTTTACCCCGGGACTAGCGGGGAATATGGCGGTAATGAGCAGTTCTTC	CARSLYPGTSGEYGGNEQFF